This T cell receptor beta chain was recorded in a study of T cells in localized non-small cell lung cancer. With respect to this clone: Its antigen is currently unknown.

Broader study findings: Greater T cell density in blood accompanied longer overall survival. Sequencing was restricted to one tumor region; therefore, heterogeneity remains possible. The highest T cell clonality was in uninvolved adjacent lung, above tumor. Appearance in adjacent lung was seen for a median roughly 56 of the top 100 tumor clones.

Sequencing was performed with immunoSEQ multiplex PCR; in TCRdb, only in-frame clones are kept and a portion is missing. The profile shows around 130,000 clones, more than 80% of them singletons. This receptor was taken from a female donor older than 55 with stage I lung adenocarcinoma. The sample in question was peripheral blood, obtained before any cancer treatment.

As DNA, the CDR3 is TGTGCCAGCAGCCCAGGGGGTGCACGGAAAATACTGTTTTTT. It specifies CASSPGGARKILFF. This chain joins TRBV5-6 and TRBJ1-4; 7 bases match TRBD1. CDR3 size: 14 residues. Losses at the gene ends were 4 bases for V and 13 bases for J; bases not matched to a gene: 13. Germline V gene data show CDR1 as SGHDT and CDR2 as YYEEEE.